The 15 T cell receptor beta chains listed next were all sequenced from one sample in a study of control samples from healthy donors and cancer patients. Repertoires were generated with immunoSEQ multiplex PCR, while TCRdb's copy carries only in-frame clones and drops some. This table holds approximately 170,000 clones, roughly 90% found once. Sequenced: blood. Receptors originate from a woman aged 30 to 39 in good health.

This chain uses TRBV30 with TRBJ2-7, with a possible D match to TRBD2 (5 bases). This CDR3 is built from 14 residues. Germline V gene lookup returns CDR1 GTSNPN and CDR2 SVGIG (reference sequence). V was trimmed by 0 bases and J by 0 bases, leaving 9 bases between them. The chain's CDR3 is CAWSVPGFSYEQYF. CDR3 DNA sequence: TGTGCCTGGAGTGTACCGGGGTTCTCCTACGAGCAGTACTTC.

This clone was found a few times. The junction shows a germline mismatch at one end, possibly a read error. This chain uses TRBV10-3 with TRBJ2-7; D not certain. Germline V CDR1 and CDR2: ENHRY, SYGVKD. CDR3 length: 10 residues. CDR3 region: CAIGDYEQYF. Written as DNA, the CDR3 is TGTGCCATCGGTGACTACGAGCAGTACTTC.

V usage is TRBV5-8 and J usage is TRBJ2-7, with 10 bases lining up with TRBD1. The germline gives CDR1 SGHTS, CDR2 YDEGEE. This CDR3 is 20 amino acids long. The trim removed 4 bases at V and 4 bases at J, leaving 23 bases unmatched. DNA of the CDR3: TGTGCCAGCAGCCTGGGATATTGGGACAGGGGACAGAGTGAAGGGTACGAGCAGTACTTC. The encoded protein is CASSLGYWDRGQSEGYEQYF.

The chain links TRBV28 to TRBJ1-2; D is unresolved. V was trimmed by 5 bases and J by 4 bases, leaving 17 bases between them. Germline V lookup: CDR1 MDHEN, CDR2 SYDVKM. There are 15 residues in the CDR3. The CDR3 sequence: CASSKREGWGYGYTF. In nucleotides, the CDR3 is TGTGCCAGCAGTAAAAGAGAGGGTTGGGGCTATGGCTACACCTTC.

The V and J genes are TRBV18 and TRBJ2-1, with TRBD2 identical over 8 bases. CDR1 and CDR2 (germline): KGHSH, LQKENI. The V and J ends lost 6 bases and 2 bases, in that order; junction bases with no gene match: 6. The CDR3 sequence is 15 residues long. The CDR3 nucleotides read TGTGCCAGCTCGCCCGGACTAGCAGCCTACAATGAGCAGTTCTTC. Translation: CASSPGLAAYNEQFF.

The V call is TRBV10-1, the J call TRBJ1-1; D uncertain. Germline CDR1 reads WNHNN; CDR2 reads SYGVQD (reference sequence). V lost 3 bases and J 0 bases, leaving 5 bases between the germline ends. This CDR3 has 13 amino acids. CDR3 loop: CASSDLVNTEAFF. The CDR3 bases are TGCGCCAGCAGTGATTTGGTGAACACTGAAGCTTTCTTT.

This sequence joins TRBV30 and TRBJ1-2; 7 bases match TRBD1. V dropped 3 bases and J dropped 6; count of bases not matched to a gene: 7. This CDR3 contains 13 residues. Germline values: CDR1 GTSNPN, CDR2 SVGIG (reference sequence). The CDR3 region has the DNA TGTGCCTGGAGCCCTACAGGGGAAGATGGCTACACCTTC. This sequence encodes CAWSPTGEDGYTF.

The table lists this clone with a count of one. CDR3 residues: CASSLNAGNPGYTF. In DNA, the CDR3 is TGCGCCAGCAGCTTGAATGCCGGGAATCCTGGCTACACCTTC. The chain has TRBV5-1 and TRBJ1-2; unclear D gene. The CDR3 is 14 residues long. V gave up 1 base and J gave up 7 bases, with 14 bases separating them. CDR1 is SGHRS and CDR2 is YFSETQ in the germline V gene.

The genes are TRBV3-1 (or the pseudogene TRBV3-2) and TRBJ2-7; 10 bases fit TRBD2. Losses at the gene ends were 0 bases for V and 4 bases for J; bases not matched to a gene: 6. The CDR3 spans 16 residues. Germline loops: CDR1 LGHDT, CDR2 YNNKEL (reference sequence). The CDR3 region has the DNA TGTGCCAGCAGCCAAGAGGCTAGCGGGAGAAAGTACGAGCAGTACTTC. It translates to CASSQEASGRKYEQYF.

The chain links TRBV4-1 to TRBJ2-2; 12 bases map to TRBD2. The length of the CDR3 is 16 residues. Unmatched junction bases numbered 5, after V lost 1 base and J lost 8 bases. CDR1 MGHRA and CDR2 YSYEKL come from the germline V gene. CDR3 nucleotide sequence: TGCGCCAGCAGCCAAGGGCTAGCGGGAGGGCAGGGGGAGCTGTTTTTT. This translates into CASSQGLAGGQGELFF.

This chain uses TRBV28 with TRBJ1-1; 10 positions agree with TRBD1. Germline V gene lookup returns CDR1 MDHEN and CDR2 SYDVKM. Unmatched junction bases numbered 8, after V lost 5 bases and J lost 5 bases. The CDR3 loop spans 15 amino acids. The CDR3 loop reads CASSSDRGRGTEAFF. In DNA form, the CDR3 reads TGTGCCAGCAGTAGCGACAGGGGGCGCGGTACTGAAGCTTTCTTT.

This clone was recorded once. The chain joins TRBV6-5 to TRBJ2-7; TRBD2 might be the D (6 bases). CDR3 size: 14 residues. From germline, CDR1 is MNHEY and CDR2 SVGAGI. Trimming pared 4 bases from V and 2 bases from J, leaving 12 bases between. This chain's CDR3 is CASSSAGGPYEQYF. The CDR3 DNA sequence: TGTGCCAGCAGTTCCGCCGGGGGTCCCTACGAGCAGTACTTC.

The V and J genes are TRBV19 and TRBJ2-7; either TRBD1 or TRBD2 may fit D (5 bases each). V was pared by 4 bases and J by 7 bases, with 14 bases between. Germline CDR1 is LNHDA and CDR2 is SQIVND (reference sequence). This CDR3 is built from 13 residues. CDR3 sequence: CASSTALEGEQYF. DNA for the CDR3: TGTGCCAGTAGTACCGCACTAGAGGGGGAGCAGTACTTC.

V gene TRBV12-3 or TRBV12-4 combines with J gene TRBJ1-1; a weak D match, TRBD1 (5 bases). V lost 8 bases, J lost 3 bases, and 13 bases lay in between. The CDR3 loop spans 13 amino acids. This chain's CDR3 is CASCWGWDTEAFF. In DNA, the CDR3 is TGTGCCAGCTGTTGGGGGTGGGACACTGAAGCTTTCTTT.

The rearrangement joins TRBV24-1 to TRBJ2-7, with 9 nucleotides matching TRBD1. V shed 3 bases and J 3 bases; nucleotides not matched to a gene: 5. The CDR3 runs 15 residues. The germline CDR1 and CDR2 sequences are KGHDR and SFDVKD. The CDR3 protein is CATSDPTGQGYEQYF. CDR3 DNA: TGTGCCACCAGTGATCCTACGGGACAGGGCTACGAGCAGTACTTC.